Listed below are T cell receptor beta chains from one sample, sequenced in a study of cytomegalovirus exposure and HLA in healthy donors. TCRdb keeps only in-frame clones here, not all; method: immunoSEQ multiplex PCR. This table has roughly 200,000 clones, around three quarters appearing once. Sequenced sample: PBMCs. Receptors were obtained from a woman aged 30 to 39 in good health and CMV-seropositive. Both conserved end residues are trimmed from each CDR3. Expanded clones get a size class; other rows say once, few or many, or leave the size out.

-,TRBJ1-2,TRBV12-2,ASAGESYGCT
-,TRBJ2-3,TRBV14,ASSQDLEGADTQY
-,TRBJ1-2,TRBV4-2,ASSHAAGQAAFYGYT
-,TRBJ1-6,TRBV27,ASRSTGGNSPLH
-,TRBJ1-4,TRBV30,AWSAYGTGYEKLF
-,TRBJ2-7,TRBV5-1,ASSSNRGGEPYEQY
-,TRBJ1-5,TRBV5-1,ASSLGGLGNQPQH
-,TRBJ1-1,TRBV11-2,ASSSRGLNTEAF
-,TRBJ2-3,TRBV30,AWSPPRGAGGLTDTQY
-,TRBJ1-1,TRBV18,ASSPKAGGGTEAF
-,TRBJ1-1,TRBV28,ASEQANTEAF
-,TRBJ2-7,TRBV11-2,ASSSSGLAGYYEQY
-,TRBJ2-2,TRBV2,ASASTGNTGELF
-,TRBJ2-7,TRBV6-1,ASSILRLATYEQY
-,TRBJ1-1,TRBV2,ASSGTGGAATEAF
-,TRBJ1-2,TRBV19,ASGVLLANYGYT
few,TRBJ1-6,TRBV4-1,ASSQGLGPGLGSPLH
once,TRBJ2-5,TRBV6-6,ASQGRTSGMETQY
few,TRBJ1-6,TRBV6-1,ASSEIRTANSPLH
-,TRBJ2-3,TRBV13,ASSSYGGGTPPDTQY
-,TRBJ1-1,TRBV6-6,ASSYDSLNTEAF
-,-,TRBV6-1,ASSEYGTSSDEQY
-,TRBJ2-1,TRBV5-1,ASSVGQGQQF
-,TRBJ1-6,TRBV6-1,ASISDRVKPLH
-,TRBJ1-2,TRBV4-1,ASSQPRDYYGYT
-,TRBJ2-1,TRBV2,ASSGSGSTFSEQF
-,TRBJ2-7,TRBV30,AWDRDRSYEQY
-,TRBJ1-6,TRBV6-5,ASSLTQGENSPLH
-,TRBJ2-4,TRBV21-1,ASSKGPHSLRRHFLGAKNIQY
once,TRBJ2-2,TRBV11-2,ASSPPGTGPTGELF
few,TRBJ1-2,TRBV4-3,ASSQDPGKLYGYT
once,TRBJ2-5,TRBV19,ASSIRGLEETQY
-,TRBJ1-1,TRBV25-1,ASRGQGLFTEAF
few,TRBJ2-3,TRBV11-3,ASSSLRGVDTQY
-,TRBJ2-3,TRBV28,ASSLTSTDTQY
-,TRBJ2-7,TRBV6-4,ASSWVTDFSGRGVYEQY
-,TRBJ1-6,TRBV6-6,ASSYHPRTPNSPLH
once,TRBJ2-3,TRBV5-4,ASSSGLAGRTDTQY
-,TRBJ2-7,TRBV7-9,ASARLDEQY
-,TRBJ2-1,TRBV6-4,ASSRSGGGEQF
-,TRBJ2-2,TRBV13,ASSSYRTGVTGELF
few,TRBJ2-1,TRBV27,ASSYGTSGSRYNEQF
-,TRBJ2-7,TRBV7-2,ASSISGGTYEQY
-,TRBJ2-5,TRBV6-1,ASSVAPYRVDGETQY
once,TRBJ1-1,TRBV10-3,AISGQGSTEAF
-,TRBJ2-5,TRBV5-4,ASSPTGGETQY
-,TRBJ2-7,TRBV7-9,ASSSVTGGASY
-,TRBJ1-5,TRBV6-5,ASSYSGRNQPQH
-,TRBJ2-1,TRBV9,ASSEGLPSTYNEQF
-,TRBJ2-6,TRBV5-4,ASSLAWGRGQTSGANVLT
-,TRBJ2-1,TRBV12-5,ASGVNIDGQVGVDEQF
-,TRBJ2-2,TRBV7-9,ASSSSPASGGYTGELF